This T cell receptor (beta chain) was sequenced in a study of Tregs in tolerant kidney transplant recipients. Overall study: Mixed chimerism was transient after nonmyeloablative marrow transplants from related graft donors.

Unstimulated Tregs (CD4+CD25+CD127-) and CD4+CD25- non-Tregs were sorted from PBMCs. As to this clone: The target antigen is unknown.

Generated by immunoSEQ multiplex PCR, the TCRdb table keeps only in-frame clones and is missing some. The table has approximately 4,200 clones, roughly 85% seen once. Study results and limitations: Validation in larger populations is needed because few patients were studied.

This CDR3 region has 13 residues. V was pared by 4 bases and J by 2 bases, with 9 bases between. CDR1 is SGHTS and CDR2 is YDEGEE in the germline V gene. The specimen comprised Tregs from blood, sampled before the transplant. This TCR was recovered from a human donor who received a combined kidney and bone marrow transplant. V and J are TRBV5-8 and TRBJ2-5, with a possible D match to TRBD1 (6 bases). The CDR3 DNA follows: TGTGCCAGCAGCGACGGACAGCAAGAGACCCAGTACTTC. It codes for CASSDGQQETQYF.